The present entry profiles one TCR beta chain with its context. The PCR ran on 60 Vbeta and 13 Jbeta primers. The method was immunoSEQ multiplex PCR; TCRdb's version includes in-frame clones alone and lacks a portion of them. In the table there are 90,000 to 120,000 clones, about 85% of which are singletons. The data stem from a study of cytomegalovirus exposure and HLA in healthy donors. Germline CDR1 is SGHTA and CDR2 is FQGTGA. V was pared by 5 bases and J by 5 bases, with 11 bases between. The CDR3 sequence is 13 residues long. The sequencing sample was made of PBMCs. The chain is built from TRBV7-3 and TRBJ2-3, with TRBD2 as a possible D gene (6 bases). This TCR was recovered from a man aged 25 to 45 in good health and CMV-seronegative. The CDR3 DNA sequence: TGTGCCAGCAGCCTCTTCGGGGGAGATACGCAGTATTTT. It is translated as CASSLFGGDTQYF.